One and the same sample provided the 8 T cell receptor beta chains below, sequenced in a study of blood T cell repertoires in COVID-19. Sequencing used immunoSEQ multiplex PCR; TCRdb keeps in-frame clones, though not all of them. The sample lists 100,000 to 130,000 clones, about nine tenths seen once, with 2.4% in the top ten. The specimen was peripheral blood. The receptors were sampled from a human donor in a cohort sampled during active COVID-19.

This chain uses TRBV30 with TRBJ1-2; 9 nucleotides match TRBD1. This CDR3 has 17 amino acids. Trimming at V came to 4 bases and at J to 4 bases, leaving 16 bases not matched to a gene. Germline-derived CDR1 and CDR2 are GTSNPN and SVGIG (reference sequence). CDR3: CAWTDLGQGRESYGYTF. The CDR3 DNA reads TGTGCCTGGACTGACCTCGGACAGGGGAGGGAAAGCTATGGCTACACCTTC. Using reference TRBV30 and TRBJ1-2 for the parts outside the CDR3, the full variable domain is SQTIHQWPATLVQPVGSPLSLECTVEGTSNPNLYWYRQAAGRGLQLLFYSVGIGQISSEVPQNLSASRPQDRQFILSSKKLLLSDSGFYLCAWTDLGQGRESYGYTFGSGTRLTVV.

The CDR3 region has the DNA TGTGCCAGCAGCCCCCGACAGGGGGAAAACTACGAGCAGTACTTC. It specifies CASSPRQGENYEQYF. The chain links TRBV7-6 to TRBJ2-7; TRBD1 matches at 9 bases. Germline assignment: CDR1 SGHVS and CDR2 FNYEAQ. V lost 5 bases, J lost 3 bases, and 8 bases stayed unmatched. The CDR3 spans 15 residues.

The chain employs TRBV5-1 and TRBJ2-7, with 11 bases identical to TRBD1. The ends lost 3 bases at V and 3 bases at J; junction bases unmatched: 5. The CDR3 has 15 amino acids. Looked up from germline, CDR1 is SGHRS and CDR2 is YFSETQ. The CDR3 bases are TGCGCCAGCAGCTCGGGACAGGGGGGCGGCTACGAGCAGTACTTC. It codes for CASSSGQGGGYEQYF.

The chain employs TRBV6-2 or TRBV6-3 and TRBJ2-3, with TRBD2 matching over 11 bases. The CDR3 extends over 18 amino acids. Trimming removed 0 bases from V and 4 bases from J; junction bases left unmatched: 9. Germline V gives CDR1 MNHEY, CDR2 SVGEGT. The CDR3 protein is CASSYSYSGRARADTQYF. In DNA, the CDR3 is TGTGCCAGCAGTTACTCCTATAGCGGGAGGGCCCGAGCAGATACGCAGTATTTT.

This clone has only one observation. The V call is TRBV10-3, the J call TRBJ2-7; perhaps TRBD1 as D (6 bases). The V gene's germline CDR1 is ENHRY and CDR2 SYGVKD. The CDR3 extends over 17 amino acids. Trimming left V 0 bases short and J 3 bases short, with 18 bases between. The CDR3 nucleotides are TGTGCCATCAGTGAGTCAAAAGGTTGGGCAGGGGACTACGAGCAGTACTTC. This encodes CAISESKGWAGDYEQYF.

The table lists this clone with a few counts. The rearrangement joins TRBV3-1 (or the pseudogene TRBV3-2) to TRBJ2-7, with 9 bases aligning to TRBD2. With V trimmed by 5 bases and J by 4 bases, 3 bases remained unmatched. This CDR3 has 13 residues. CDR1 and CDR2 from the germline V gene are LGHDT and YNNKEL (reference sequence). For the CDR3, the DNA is TGTGCCAGCAGCGGGACTAGCCGTTACGAGCAGTACTTC. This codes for CASSGTSRYEQYF.

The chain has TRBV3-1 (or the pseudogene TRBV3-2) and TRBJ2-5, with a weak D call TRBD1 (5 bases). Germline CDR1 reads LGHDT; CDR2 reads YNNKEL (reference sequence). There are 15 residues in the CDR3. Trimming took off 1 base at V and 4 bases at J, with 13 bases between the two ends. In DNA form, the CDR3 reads TGTGCCAGCAGCCAAGTTGGTCAGGGTGCAGAGACCCAGTACTTC. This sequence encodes CASSQVGQGAETQYF.

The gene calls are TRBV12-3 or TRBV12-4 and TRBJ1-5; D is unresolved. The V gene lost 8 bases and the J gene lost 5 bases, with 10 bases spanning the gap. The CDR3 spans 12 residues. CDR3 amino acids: CASRRQDQPQHF. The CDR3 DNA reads TGTGCCAGCCGTCGTCAGGATCAGCCCCAGCATTTT.